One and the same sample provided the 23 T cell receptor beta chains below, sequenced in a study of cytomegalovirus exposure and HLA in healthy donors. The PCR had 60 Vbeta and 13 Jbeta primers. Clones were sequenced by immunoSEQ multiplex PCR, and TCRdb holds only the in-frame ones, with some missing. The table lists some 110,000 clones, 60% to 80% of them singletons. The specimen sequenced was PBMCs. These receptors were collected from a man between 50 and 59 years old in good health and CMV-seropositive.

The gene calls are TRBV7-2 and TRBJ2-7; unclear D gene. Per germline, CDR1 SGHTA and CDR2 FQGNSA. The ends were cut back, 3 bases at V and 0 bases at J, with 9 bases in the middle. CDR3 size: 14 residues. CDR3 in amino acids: CASSFGSSSYEQYF. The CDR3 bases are TGTGCCAGCAGCTTTGGCTCATCCTCCTACGAGCAGTACTTC.

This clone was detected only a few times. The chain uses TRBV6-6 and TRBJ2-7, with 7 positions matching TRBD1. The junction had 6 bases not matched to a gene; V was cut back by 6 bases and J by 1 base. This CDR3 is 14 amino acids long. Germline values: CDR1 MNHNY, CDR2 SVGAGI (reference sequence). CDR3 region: CASRGQINSYEQYF. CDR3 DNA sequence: TGTGCCAGCAGGGGACAGATAAATTCCTACGAGCAGTACTTC.

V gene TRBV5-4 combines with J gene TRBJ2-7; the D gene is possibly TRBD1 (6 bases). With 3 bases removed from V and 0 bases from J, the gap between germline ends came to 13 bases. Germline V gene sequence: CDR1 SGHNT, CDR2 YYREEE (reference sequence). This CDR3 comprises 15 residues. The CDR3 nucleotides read TGTGCCAGCAGCTCGGGACACCGTGCCTCCTACGAGCAGTACTTC. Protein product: CASSSGHRASYEQYF. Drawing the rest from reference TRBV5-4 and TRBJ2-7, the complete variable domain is ETGVTQSPTHLIKTRGQQVTLRCSSQSGHNTVSWYQQALGQGPQFIFQYYREEENGRGNFPPRFSGLQFPNYSSELNVNALELDDSALYLCASSSGHRASYEQYFGPGTRLTVT.

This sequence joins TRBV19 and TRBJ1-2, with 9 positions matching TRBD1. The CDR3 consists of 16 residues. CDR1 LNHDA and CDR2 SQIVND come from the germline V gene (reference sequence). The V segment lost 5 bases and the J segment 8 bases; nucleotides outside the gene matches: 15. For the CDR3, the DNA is TGTGCCAGTAGTCCCGGACAGGGGAGAATATCGAGGGGCTACACCTTC. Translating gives CASSPGQGRISRGYTF. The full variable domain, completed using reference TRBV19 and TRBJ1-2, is DGGITQSPKYLFRKEGQNVTLSCEQNLNHDAMYWYRQDPGQGLRLIYYSQIVNDFQKGDIAEGYSVSREKKESFPLTVTSAQKNPTAFYLCASSPGQGRISRGYTFGSGTRLTVV.

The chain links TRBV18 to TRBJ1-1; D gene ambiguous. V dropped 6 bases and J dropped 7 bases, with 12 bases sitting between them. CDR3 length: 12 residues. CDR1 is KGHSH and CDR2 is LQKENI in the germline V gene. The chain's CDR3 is CASSAGRVEAFF. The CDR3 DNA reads TGTGCCAGCTCTGCGGGGAGAGTTGAAGCTTTCTTT.

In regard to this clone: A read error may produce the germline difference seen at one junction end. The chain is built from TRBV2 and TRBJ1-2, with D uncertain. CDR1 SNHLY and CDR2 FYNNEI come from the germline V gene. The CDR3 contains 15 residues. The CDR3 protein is CASSEVPGANYGYTF. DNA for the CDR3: TGTGCCAGCAGCGAAGTCCCGGGAGCTAACTATGGCTACACCTTC.

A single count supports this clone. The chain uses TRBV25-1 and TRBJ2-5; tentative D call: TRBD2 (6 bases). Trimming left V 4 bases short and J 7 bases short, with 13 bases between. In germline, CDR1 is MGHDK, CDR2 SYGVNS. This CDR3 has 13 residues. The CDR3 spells CASSAGTHGTQYF. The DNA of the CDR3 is TGTGCCAGCAGTGCCGGGACTCACGGGACCCAGTACTTC.

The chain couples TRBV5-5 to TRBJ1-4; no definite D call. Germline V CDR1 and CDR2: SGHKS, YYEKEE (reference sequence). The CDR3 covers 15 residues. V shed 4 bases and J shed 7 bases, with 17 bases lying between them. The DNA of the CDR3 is TGTGCCAGCAGCGATATCGGTCACGATCGTGAAAAACTGTTTTTT. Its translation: CASSDIGHDREKLFF.

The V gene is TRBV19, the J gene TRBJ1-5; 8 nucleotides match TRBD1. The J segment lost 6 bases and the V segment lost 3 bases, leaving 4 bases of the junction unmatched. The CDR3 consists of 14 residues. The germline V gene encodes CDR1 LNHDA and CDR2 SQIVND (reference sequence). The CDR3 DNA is TGTGCCAGTAGTATTAGGGGGACAGGTCAGCCCCAGCATTTT. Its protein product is CASSIRGTGQPQHF.

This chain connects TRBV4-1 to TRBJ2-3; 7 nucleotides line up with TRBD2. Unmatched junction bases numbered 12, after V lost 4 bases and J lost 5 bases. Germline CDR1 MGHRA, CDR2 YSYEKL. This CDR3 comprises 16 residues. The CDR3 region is CASSLGEGRAGDTQYF. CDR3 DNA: TGCGCCAGCAGCCTAGGGGAGGGGAGGGCGGGAGATACGCAGTATTTT.

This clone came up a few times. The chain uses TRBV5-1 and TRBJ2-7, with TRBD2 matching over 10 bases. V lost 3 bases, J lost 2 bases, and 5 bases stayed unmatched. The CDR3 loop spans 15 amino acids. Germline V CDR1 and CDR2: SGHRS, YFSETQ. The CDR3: CASSSGTSDTYEQYF. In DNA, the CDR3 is TGCGCCAGCAGCTCCGGGACTAGCGATACCTACGAGCAGTACTTC.

The CDR3 loop reads CASSIDVLARSYEQYF. In DNA form, the CDR3 reads TGTGCCAGTAGTATAGATGTCCTAGCTCGATCCTACGAGCAGTACTTC. V gene TRBV19 combines with J gene TRBJ2-7; a weak D match, TRBD2 (5 bases). V was clipped by 0 bases and J by 1 base, with 13 bases between them. Germline lookup yields CDR1 LNHDA and CDR2 SQIVND (reference sequence). This CDR3 region has 16 residues.

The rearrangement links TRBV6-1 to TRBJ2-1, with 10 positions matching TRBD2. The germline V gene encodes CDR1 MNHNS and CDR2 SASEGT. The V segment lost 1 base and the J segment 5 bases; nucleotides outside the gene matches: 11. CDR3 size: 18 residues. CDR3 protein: CASSEGLAGGDRDNEQFF. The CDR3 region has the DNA TGTGCCAGCAGTGAAGGTTTAGCGGGAGGAGATAGGGACAATGAGCAGTTCTTC.

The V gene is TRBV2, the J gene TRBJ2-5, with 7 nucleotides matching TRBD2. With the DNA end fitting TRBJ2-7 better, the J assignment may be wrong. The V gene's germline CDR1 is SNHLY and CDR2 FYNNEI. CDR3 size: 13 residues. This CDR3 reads CASSLAVAYEQYF. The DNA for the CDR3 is TGTGCCAGCAGTCTAGCGGTCGCCTACGAGCAGTACTTC.

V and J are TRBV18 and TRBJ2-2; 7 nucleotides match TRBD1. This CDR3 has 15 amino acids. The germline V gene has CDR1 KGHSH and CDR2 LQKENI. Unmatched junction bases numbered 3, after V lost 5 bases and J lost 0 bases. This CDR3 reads CASSGQGANTGELFF. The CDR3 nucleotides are TGTGCCAGCTCAGGGCAGGGGGCGAACACCGGGGAGCTGTTTTTT.

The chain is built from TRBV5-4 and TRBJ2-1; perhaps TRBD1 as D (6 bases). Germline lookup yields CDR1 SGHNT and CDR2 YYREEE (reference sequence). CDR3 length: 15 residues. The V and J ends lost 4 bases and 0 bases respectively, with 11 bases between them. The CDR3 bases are TGTGCCAGCAGCCCGACAGGCAGCTCCTACAATGAGCAGTTCTTC. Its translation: CASSPTGSSYNEQFF.

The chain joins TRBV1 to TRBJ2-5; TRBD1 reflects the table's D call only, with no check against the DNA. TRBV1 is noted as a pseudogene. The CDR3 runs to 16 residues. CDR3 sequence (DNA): TGCACCAGCAGCTCATACCGGGACAGGGAGGAAGAGACCCAGTACTTC. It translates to CTSSSYRDREEETQYF.

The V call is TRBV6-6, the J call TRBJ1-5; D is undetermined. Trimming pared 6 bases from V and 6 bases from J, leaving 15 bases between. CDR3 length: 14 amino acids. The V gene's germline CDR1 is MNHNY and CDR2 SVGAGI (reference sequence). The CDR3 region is CASRGIPEGQPQHF. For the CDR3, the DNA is TGTGCCAGCAGGGGAATCCCTGAGGGTCAGCCCCAGCATTTT.

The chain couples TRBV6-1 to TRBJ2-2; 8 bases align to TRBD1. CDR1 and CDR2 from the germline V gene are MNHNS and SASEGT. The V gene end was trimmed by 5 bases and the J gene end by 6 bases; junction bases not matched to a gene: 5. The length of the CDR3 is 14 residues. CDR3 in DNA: TGTGCCAGCAGTTATGACAGGGGCCCCGGGGAGCTGTTTTTT. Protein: CASSYDRGPGELFF.

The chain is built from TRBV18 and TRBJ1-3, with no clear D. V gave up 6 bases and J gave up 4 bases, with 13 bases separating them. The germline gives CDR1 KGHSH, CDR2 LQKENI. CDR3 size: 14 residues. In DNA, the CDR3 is TGTGCCAGCTCTCCGGACTTTCAAGGAAACACCATATATTTT. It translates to CASSPDFQGNTIYF.

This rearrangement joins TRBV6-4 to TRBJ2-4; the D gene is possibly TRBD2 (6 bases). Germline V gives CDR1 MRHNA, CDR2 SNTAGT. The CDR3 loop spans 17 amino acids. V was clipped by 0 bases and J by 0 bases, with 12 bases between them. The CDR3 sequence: CASSDSIAEIAKNIQYF. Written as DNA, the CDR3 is TGTGCCAGCAGTGACTCGATAGCGGAGATAGCCAAAAACATTCAGTACTTC.

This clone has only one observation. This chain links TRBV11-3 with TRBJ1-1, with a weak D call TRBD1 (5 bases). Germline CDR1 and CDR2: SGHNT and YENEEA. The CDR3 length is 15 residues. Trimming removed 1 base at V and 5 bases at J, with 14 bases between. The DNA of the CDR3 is TGTGCCAGCAGCTTAGGCTGGAGGGGAGGGACTGAAGCTTTCTTT. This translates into CASSLGWRGGTEAFF.

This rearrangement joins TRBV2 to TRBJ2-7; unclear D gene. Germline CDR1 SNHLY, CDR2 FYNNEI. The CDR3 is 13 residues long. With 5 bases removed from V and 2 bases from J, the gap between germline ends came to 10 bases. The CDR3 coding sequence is TGTGCCAGCAGTAGCTTAGTCGCCTACGAGCAGTACTTC. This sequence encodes CASSSLVAYEQYF.